What follows describes a single TCR beta chain. Its cognate antigen has yet to be identified. Base quality data are lacking; no much larger clone is found one base away. This specimen belongs to a study of shared clonotypes between healthy human individuals (dated by TCRdb to the early 2020s). Describing the broader study: The cohort included three men and a couple of women between 18 and 49 years of age. Different laboratories and diverse techniques were used to prepare libraries and sequence TCR repertoires, to increase sequencing depth and limit assay-specific biases. Between about 0.94 and 8.9 billion PBMCs per donor were obtained by leukapheresis. For each donor, CD4 naive and CD4 memory were each given three plates, CD8 naive was given two plates, and CD8 memory was given one plate. The study deeply sequenced blood TCR repertoires of five healthy adults to estimate repertoire size and the extent of clonotype sharing between individuals.

According to the germline V gene, CDR1 reads MNHEY and CDR2 reads SVGAGI. V loses 5 bases at its end and J loses 7 bases; junction bases beyond the gene matches: 1. The CDR3 holds 12 amino acids from the cysteine to the phenylalanine. Just CDR3 DNA is preserved here, 36 bases in frame from base 1. Overall results and qualifications from the work: Estimated clonotype richness was generally larger for naive than for memory subsets. Incomplete sequencing was indicated by rarefaction of sorted-subset datasets, despite the large sequencing depth. Approximately 5% of naive CD4, 3.5% of naive CD8, approximately 2.2% of memory CD4, and about 0.4% of memory CD8 clonotypes were shared across several donors. Pairwise subsampling led to the expectation that sequencing depth would affect the degree of clonotype sharing among donors. Higher generation probabilities were observed for clonotypes shared by all four sorted-subset donors than for non-shared clonotypes. Sampling was restricted to blood, and TCR repertoires in tissue are likely to differ from TCR repertoires in blood. Because the study included only a small number of donors, the genetic and exposure-history diversity represented was limited.

Using the deep immunoSEQ assay, multiplex PCR amplified TCR CDR3 regions from genomic DNA. Genomic DNA extracted from each cell subset was distributed evenly over all wells of several immunoSEQ 96-well plates, and each plate served as one replicate. For sorted subsets, roughly 200 ng of genomic DNA, equivalent to 30,000 or so T cell genomes, went into each replicate PCR. Purified libraries were measured with a Qubit 3.0 fluorometer, size-checked on a Bioanalyzer 2100, and measured again with the KAPA Library Quantification kit. Each immunoSEQ 96-well plate was sequenced on its own single-read 150-cycle Illumina NextSeq 550 flow cell. For the original study's pipeline: Because the immunoSEQ output held only junctional sequences and lacked quality scores, the filtering could not match the filtering applied to full-length reads. Sequences were annotated with PyIR, a Python wrapper for IgBLAST v1.9, and V/J genes and CDR3 were assigned using IMGT germline references. Any read was removed if the V/J assignment was weak (E-value above 1e-6), the CDR3 was missing, or the read contained stop codons, out-of-frame junctions, or ambiguous translated residues. A V3J clonotype was defined by an identical inferred V gene, J gene, and CDR3 amino acid sequence. Percentage overlap between repertoires was computed as shared unique clonotypes divided by the size of the smaller repertoire. RTK rarefaction, the Chao1 estimator, and Recon v2.1 estimates of unobserved clonotypes were used to assess repertoire richness. Generation probabilities for all TCRbeta clonotypes obtained by the gDNA method from several donors were computed using OLGA. This is the immuneACCESS table as TCRdb keeps it, with only in-frame sequences that have V and J called. A part of the clones is gone; compared with another copy, unresolved V genes explain less than half, and the rest is unexplained. The V and J calls and clone size are taken from that table; D and trimming were inferred from the DNA. The table for this sample lists roughly 2 million clones; over 85% of them were counted only once. Of the sample, 0.9% to 1.3% is held by the ten largest clones.

CD8 naive samples were CD45RO-negative cells positively selected for CCR7, giving a CD45RA+CCR7+ population that excluded TemRA cells. The donors were healthy, HIV-negative adults who had no recently reported acute infections or vaccinations. Every donor was a Caucasian adult residing in Nashville, Tennessee, USA. Blood was collected by leukapheresis, and PBMCs were isolated by Ficoll-Histopaque density gradient centrifugation and then cryopreserved in liquid nitrogen vapor phase. Analytical flow cytometry was used to check the purity and quantity of each magnetically sorted T cell population. Genomic DNA was isolated from every sorted fraction and measured by UV absorbance on a Nanodrop 2000c.

The sample taken for sequencing was naive CD8+ T cells sorted from blood. The sample's cell subset or site, from its label and the paper: CD45RA+CCR7+. This TCR was sampled from a man younger than 35 in good health. Here the chain combines TRBV6-5 and TRBJ2-1; TRBD1 agrees with 8 junctional bases. The CDR3: CASSNRGNEQFF. The nucleotide sequence reads as follows: TGTGCCAGCAGTAACAGGGGGAATGAGCAGTTCTTC.